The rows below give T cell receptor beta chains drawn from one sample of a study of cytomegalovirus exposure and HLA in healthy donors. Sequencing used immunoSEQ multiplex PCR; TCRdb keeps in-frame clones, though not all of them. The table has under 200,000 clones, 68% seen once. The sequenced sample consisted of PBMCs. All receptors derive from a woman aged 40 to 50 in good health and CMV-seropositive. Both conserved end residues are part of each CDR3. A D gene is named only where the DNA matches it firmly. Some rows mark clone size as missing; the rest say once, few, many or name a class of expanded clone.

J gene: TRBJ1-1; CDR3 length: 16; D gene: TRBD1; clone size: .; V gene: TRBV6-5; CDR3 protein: CASSYSRGGQGLKAFF; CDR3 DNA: TGTGCCAGCAGTTACTCGAGAGGGGGACAGGGGTTGAAAGCTTTCTTT
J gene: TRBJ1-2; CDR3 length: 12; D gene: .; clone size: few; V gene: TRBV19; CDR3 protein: CASSNIQGGYTF; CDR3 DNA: TGTGCCAGTAGTAACATACAGGGTGGCTACACCTTC
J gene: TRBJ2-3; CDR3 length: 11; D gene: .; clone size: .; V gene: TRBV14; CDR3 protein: CASSQSGTQYF; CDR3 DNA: TGTGCCAGCAGCCAAAGCGGTACGCAGTATTTT
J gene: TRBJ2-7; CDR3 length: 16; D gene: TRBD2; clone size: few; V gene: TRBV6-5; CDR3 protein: CASSSLSGTSSYEQYF; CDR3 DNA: TGTGCCAGCAGTTCGCTATCCGGGACTAGCTCCTACGAGCAGTACTTC
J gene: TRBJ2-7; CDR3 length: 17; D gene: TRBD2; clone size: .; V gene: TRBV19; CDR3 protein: CASSLRGGLAGGYEQYF; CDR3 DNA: TGTGCCAGTAGTCTCCGGGGGGGACTAGCGGGAGGTTACGAGCAGTACTTC
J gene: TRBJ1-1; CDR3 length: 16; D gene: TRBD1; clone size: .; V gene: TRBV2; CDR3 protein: CASSRSRQGTNTEAFF; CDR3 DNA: TGTGCCAGCAGTCGGAGTAGACAGGGAACGAACACTGAAGCTTTCTTT
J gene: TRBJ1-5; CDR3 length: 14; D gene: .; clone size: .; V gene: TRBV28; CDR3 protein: CASSLGRGNQPQHF; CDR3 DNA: TGTGCCAGCAGTCTCGGCCGGGGAAACCAGCCCCAGCATTTT
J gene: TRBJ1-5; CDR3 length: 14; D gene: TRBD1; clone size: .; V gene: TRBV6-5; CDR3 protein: CASSYGGGGQPQNF; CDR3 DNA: TGTGCCAGCAGTTACGGAGGGGGCGGTCAGCCCCAGAATTTT
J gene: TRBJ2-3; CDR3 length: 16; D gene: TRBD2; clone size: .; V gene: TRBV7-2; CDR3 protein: CASNLLAGTSTDTQYF; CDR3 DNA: TGTGCCAGCAACCTATTAGCGGGAACTAGCACAGATACGCAGTATTTT
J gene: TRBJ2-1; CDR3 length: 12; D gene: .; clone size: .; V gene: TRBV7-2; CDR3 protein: CASSLSVVEQFF; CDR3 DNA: TGTGCCAGCAGCTTAAGCGTGGTTGAGCAGTTCTTC
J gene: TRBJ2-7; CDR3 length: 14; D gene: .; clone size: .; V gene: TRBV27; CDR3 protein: CASSQGPSGSEQYF; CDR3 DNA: TGTGCCAGCAGCCAGGGTCCCTCGGGTTCCGAGCAGTACTTC
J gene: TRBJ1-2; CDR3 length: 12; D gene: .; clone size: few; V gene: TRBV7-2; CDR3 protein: CASSLFPDGYTF; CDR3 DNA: TGTGCCAGCAGCTTATTTCCCGATGGCTACACCTTC
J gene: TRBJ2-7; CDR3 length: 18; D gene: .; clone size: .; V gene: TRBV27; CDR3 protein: CASSFLGLSGLSSYEQYF; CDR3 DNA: TGTGCCAGCAGTTTCTTGGGACTTTCGGGCTTAAGCTCCTACGAGCAGTACTTC
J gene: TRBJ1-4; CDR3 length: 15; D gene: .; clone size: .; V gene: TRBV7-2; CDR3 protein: CASSEYRATNEKLFF; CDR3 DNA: TGTGCCAGCAGCGAATACAGAGCAACTAATGAAAAACTGTTTTTT
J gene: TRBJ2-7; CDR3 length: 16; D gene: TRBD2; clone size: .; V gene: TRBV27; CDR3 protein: CASSRGLAGAGDEQYF; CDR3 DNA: TGTGCCAGCAGTCGCGGACTAGCGGGAGCAGGGGACGAGCAGTACTTC
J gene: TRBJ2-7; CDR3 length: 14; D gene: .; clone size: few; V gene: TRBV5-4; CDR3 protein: CASSSQVATYEQYF; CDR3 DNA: TGTGCCAGCAGCTCCCAGGTGGCTACCTACGAGCAGTACTTC
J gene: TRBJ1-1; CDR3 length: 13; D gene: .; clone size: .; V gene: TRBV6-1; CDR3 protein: CASSWQLNTEAFF; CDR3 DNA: TGTGCCAGCAGTTGGCAGTTGAACACTGAAGCTTTCTTT
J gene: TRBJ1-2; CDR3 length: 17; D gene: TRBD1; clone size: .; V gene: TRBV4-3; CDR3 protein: CASSQEQGAGGRYGYTF; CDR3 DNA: TGCGCCAGCAGCCAAGAACAGGGGGCTGGAGGAAGATATGGCTACACCTTC
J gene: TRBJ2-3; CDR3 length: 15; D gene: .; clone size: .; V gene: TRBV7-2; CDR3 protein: CASSLAVGSTDTQYF; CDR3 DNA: TGTGCCAGCAGCTTAGCAGTCGGGAGCACAGATACGCAGTATTTT
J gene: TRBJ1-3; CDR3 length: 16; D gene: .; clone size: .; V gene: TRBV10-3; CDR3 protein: CAISLRNRDYGNTIYF; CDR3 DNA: TGTGCCATCAGCTTACGGAACAGGGACTACGGAAACACCATATATTTT
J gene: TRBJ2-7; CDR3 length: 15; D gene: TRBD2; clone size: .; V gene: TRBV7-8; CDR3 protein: CASSLGLAESYEQYF; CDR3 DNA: TGTGCCAGCAGCTTAGGGCTAGCGGAGTCCTACGAGCAGTACTTC
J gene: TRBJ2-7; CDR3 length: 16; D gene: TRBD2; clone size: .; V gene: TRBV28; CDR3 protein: CASSALAGGPIREQYF; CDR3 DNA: TGTGCCAGCAGTGCGCTAGCGGGAGGGCCGATCAGAGAGCAGTACTTC
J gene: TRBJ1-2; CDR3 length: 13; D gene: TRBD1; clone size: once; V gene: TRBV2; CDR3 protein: CASSTTGAYGYTF; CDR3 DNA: TGTGCCAGCAGTACCACAGGGGCCTATGGCTACACCTTC
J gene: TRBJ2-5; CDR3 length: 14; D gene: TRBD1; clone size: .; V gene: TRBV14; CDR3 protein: CASSQDRVVETQYF; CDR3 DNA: TGTGCCAGCAGCCAGGACAGGGTGGTGGAGACCCAGTACTTC
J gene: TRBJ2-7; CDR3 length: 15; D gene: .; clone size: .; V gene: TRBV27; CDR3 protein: CASSLEGRGTYEQYF; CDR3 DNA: TGTGCCAGCAGTTTAGAGGGCAGGGGAACCTACGAGCAGTACTTC
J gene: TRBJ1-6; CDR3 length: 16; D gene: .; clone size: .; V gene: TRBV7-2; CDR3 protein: CASSYQLVGARAPLHF; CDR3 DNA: TGTGCCAGCAGCTACCAGTTGGTGGGGGCGAGGGCACCCCTCCACTTT
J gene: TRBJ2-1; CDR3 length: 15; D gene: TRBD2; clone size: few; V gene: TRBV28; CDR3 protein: CASTLPGTSGRNQFF; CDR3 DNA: TGTGCCAGCACCCTCCCCGGGACTAGCGGGAGAAATCAGTTCTTC
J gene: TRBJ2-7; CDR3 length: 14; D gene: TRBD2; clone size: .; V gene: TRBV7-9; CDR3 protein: CASSLSLASHEQYF; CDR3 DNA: TGTGCCAGCAGCTTATCACTAGCGTCCCACGAGCAGTACTTC
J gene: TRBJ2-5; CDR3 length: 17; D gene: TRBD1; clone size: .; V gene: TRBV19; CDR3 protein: CASSPGTGPLSRETQYF; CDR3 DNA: TGTGCCAGTAGTCCCGGGACAGGGCCCTTATCACGGGAGACCCAGTACTTC
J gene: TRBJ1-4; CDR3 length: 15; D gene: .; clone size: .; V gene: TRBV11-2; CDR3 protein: CASSPTETANEKLFF; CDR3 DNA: TGTGCCAGCAGCCCTACTGAGACAGCAAATGAAAAACTGTTTTTT
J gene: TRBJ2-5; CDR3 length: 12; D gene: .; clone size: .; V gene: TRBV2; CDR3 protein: CASGRSQETQYF; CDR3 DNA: TGTGCCAGCGGGAGGAGCCAGGAGACCCAGTACTTC
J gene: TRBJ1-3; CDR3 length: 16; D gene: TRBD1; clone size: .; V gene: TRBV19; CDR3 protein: CASKRGPRFSGNTIYF; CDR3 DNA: TGTGCCAGCAAAAGGGGGCCGCGCTTCTCTGGAAACACCATATATTTT
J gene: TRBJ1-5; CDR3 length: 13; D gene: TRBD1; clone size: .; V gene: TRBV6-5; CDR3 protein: CASSYGQGPPQHF; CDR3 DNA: TGTGCCAGCAGTTACGGACAGGGGCCGCCCCAGCATTTT
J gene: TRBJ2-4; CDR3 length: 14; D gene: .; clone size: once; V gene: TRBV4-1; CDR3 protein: CASSPVGDYDIQYF; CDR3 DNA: TGCGCCAGCAGCCCCGTGGGAGATTACGACATTCAGTACTTC
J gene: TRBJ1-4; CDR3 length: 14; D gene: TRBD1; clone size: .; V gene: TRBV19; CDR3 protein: CASTWTGKDEKLFF; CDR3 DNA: TGTGCCAGTACCTGGACAGGTAAGGATGAAAAACTGTTTTTT
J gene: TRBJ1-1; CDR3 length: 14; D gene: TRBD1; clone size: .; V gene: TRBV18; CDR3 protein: CASSRDRVNTEAFF; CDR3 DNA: TGTGCCAGCTCCAGGGACAGGGTGAACACTGAAGCTTTCTTT
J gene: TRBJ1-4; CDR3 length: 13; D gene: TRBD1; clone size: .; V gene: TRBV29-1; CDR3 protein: CSALTGSEEKLFF; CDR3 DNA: TGCAGCGCATTGACAGGGAGTGAAGAAAAACTGTTTTTT
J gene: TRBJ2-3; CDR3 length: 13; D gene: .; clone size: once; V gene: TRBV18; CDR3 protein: CASSPSGTDTQYF; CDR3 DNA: TGTGCCAGCTCGCCGTCGGGGACAGATACGCAGTATTTT
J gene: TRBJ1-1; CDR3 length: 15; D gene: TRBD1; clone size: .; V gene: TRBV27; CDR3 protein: CASIPGTGLNTEAFF; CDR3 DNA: TGTGCCAGCATACCCGGGACAGGGTTGAACACTGAAGCTTTCTTT
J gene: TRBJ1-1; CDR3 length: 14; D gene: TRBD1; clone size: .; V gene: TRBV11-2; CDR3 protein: CASSFIDRDTEAFF; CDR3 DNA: TGTGCCAGCAGCTTTATCGACAGGGACACTGAAGCTTTCTTT
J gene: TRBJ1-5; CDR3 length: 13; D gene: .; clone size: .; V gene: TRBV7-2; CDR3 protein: CASSLRQDQPQHF; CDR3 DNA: TGTGCCAGCAGCTTACGACAGGATCAGCCCCAGCATTTT
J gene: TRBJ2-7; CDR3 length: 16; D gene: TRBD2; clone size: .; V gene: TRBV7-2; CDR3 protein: CASRLSPGSSGYEQYF; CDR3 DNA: TGTGCCAGCAGGTTAAGCCCTGGTTCTAGCGGCTACGAGCAGTACTTC
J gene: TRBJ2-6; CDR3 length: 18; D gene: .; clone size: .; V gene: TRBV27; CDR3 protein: CASSFRGFFNSGANVLTF; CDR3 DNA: TGTGCCAGCAGTTTTCGGGGGTTCTTTAACTCTGGGGCCAACGTCCTGACTTTC
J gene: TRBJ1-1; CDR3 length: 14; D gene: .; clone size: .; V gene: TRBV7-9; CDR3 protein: CASSLVGGSTEAFF; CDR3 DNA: TGTGCCAGCAGCTTAGTAGGAGGGAGCACTGAAGCTTTCTTT
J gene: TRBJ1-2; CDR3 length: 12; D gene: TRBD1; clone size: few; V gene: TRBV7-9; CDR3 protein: CASSLGTGPITF; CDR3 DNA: TGTGCCAGCAGCTTAGGGACAGGGCCCATCACCTTC
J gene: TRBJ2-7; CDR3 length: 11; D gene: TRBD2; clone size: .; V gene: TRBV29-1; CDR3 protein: CSVLAGSEQYF; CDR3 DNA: TGCAGCGTTCTAGCGGGGAGTGAGCAGTACTTC
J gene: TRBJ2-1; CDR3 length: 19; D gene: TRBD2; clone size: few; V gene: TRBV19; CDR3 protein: CASSKRVRLAGGPFHEQFF; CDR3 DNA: TGTGCCAGTTCTAAAAGGGTCCGACTAGCGGGAGGGCCATTCCATGAGCAGTTCTTC
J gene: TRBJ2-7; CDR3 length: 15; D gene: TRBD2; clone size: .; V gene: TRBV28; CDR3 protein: CASTRTSGSLYEQYF; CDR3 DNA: TGTGCCAGCACTCGGACTAGCGGGAGCCTCTACGAGCAGTACTTC